This record concerns one T cell receptor beta chain sequence. Its antigen remains unknown. Germline CDR1 and CDR2: DFQATT and SNEGSKA (reference sequence). V gave up 5 bases and J gave up 2 bases, with 16 bases separating them. The CDR3 sequence is 15 residues long. The data originate from a study of response to subunit inactivated influenza vaccine. Findings and limits, study-wide: Each seasonal influenza vaccination, the authors suggested, recruits few new T cells.

Each CDR3 protein gets one entry after TCRdb re-called the RT-PCR reads with MiXCR. This repertoire shows 500,000 to 550,000 distinct CDR3 sequences, about 7.6% found once; its top ten account for 13%. This material consisted of PBMCs from blood, taken roughly 24 months after vaccination. The chain links TRBV20-1 to TRBJ2-1, with D possibly being TRBD2 (6 bases). This TCR was sampled from a man between 50 and 75 years old who received an inactivated influenza vaccine. The CDR3 bases are TGCAGTGCTCCCCACAGCGGGTTAGCCTACAATGAGCAGTTCTTC. Its protein product is CSAPHSGLAYNEQFF.